A single sample is the source of the 30 T cell receptor beta chains below, sequenced in a study of beta chain features in type 1 diabetes. General study findings and limits: Significant though moderate, a shortening of TCRB CDR3s appeared in all four CD4+ subsets of Type 1 diabetes patients.

What was sequenced were expressed TCRB transcripts, since all of the isolated RNA had been reverse transcribed. Produced via immunoSEQ multiplex PCR; TCRdb's table is partial and in-frame only. The profile covers 50,000 to 65,000 clones, with roughly 40% appearing a single time and around 1.5% taken by the ten largest. Antigens of these TCRs are unknown. Material for sequencing was Tregs from blood. The receptors derive from a man aged 25 to 45 with type 1 diabetes.

This chain uses TRBV28 with TRBJ2-3; D uncertain. CDR3 size: 13 residues. V lost 4 bases, J lost 4 bases, and 9 bases lay in between. The germline CDR1 and CDR2 sequences are MDHEN and SYDVKM. This CDR3 reads CASSSLGPDTQYF. For the CDR3, the DNA is TGTGCCAGCAGTTCCCTGGGCCCAGATACGCAGTATTTT. The full variable domain, rest sourced from reference TRBV28 and TRBJ2-3, is DVKVTQSSRYLVKRTGEKVFLECVQDMDHENMFWYRQDPGLGLRLIYFSYDVKMKEKGDIPEGYSVSREKKERFSLILESASTNQTSMYLCASSSLGPDTQYFGPGTRLTVL.

This chain links TRBV6-5 with TRBJ2-1, with 13 nucleotides matching TRBD2. CDR1 and CDR2 (germline): MNHEY, SVGAGI. J lost 13 bases, V lost 10 bases, and 10 bases had no gene match. The CDR3 runs to 13 residues. The CDR3 protein is CAIGTSGNEAQFF. CDR3 sequence (DNA): TGTGCCATCGGGACTAGCGGGAACGAGGCACAGTTCTTC.

The J gene is TRBJ1-4, the V gene TRBV7-9, with 9 bases fitting TRBD1. V was pared by 4 bases and J by 8 bases, with 14 bases of the junction left unmatched. CDR3 size: 17 residues. Germline V lookup: CDR1 SEHNR, CDR2 FQNEAQ (reference sequence). The DNA of the CDR3 is TGTGCCAGCAGCTACTTTCTCGACAGGGGGATAAAGGAAAAACTGTTTTTT. Protein product: CASSYFLDRGIKEKLFF. The full variable domain, its missing parts supplied by reference TRBV7-9 and TRBJ1-4, is DTGVSQNPRHKITKRGQNVTFRCDPISEHNRLYWYRQTLGQGPEFLTYFQNEAQLEKSRLLSDRFSAERPKGSFSTLEIQRTEQGDSAMYLCASSYFLDRGIKEKLFFGSGTQLSVL.

This chain joins TRBV7-9 and TRBJ1-1; unclear D gene. Looked up from germline, CDR1 is SEHNR and CDR2 is FQNEAQ (reference sequence). With 4 bases removed from V and 3 bases from J, the gap between germline ends came to 9 bases. The CDR3 sequence is 13 residues long. The CDR3 loop reads CASSSTEDTEAFF. For the CDR3, the DNA is TGTGCCAGCAGCTCGACCGAGGACACTGAAGCTTTCTTT. The variable domain in full, with the rest retrieved from reference TRBV7-9 and TRBJ1-1, is DTGVSQNPRHKITKRGQNVTFRCDPISEHNRLYWYRQTLGQGPEFLTYFQNEAQLEKSRLLSDRFSAERPKGSFSTLEIQRTEQGDSAMYLCASSSTEDTEAFFGQGTRLTVV.

This chain connects TRBV10-3 to TRBJ2-7, with 8 bases fitting TRBD1. CDR1 is ENHRY and CDR2 is SYGVKD in the germline V gene. V lost 8 bases to trimming and J lost 7 bases; unmatched junction nucleotides: 13. The CDR3 is 14 amino acids. The CDR3: CAIGQGEGSGEQYF. The DNA of the CDR3 is TGTGCCATCGGACAGGGCGAGGGGTCAGGTGAGCAGTACTTC.

The chain carries TRBV7-2 and TRBJ2-6; 8 nucleotides agree with TRBD1. The CDR3 totals 15 residues. The germline V gene encodes CDR1 SGHTA and CDR2 FQGNSA. The trim removed 11 bases at V and 0 bases at J, leaving 6 bases unmatched. The CDR3 protein is CAFRDRSSGANVLTF. The CDR3 DNA sequence: TGTGCCTTTCGGGACAGGAGCTCTGGGGCCAACGTCCTGACTTTC.

The chain recombines TRBV7-8 with TRBJ2-3; 7 bases agree with TRBD1. The junction had 9 bases not matched to a gene; V was cut back by 4 bases and J by 2 bases. This CDR3 is built from 16 residues. The germline V gene encodes CDR1 SGHVS and CDR2 FQNEAQ. CDR3 region: CASSSDRDRSTDTQYF. CDR3 in DNA: TGTGCCAGCAGCTCGGACCGGGACAGATCCACAGATACGCAGTATTTT.

A few counts support this clone. The chain recombines TRBV5-6 with TRBJ2-2; D is unresolved. The CDR3 length is 13 residues. CDR1 is SGHDT, CDR2 YYEEEE, per germline. V lost 4 bases to trimming and J lost 6 bases, with 10 bases between them. The CDR3 bases are TGTGCCAGCAGCCCTGCACAGTCCGGGGAGCTGTTTTTT. It yields the protein CASSPAQSGELFF.

By sample fraction, this clone is medium-sized (0.01 to 0.1%). The genes are TRBV7-9 and TRBJ2-7; the match to TRBD2 covers 9 bases. The CDR3 runs 17 residues. Trimming at V came to 5 bases and at J to 6 bases, leaving 17 bases not matched to a gene. The V gene's germline CDR1 is SEHNR and CDR2 FQNEAQ (reference sequence). The CDR3 loop reads CASSGRDRAGGPGEQYF. CDR3 nucleotide sequence: TGTGCCAGCAGCGGGCGGGACCGGGCGGGAGGGCCTGGCGAGCAGTACTTC.

The rearrangement uses TRBV10-3 and TRBJ2-1; 10 positions match TRBD2. With V trimmed by 3 bases and J by 6 bases, 11 bases remained unmatched. The CDR3 has 17 amino acids. In germline, CDR1 is ENHRY, CDR2 SYGVKD. For the CDR3, the DNA is TGTGCCATCAGTGATTCGAAGAGCGGGAGGGCCTCCAATGAGCAGTTCTTC. Translating gives CAISDSKSGRASNEQFF.

This clone appeared a few times. The chain couples TRBV4-1 to TRBJ1-4; the D is unclear. The CDR3 is made up of 16 amino acids. Germline-derived CDR1 and CDR2 are MGHRA and YSYEKL. The germline V and J ends were trimmed by 4 bases and 6 bases, with 18 bases remaining between them. Here the CDR3 reads CASSLSNGVADEKLFF. The CDR3, as DNA: TGCGCCAGCAGCCTTTCCAATGGCGTAGCCGATGAAAAACTGTTTTTT.

V usage is TRBV27 and J usage is TRBJ2-6; 10 bases fit TRBD1. The CDR3 length is 15 residues. The germline V gene encodes CDR1 MNHEY and CDR2 SMNVEV (reference sequence). Losses at the gene ends were 10 bases for V and 1 base for J; bases not matched to a gene: 4. CDR3 protein: CATRQGASGANVLTF. The DNA for the CDR3 is TGTGCCACCAGACAGGGGGCGTCTGGGGCCAACGTCCTGACTTTC.

This clone was observed a handful of times. The chain uses TRBV9 and TRBJ2-1; the match to TRBD2 covers 7 bases. CDR1 and CDR2 from the germline V gene are SGDLS and YYNGEE. The CDR3 extends over 14 amino acids. The ends lost 4 bases at V and 8 bases at J; junction bases unmatched: 9. CDR3 protein: CASSPPGGSDEQFF. CDR3 nucleotide sequence: TGTGCCAGCAGCCCACCAGGCGGGAGCGATGAGCAGTTCTTC.

The CDR3 sequence: CAIRPFERTDTQYF. CDR3 nucleotide sequence: TGTGCCATCAGGCCATTCGAGAGGACAGATACGCAGTATTTT. The J gene is TRBJ2-3, the V gene TRBV10-3; D gene unclear. CDR3 length equals 14 residues. Germline V gene data show CDR1 as ENHRY and CDR2 as SYGVKD. Trimming cost V 6 bases and J 3 bases, with 13 bases left between them.

The V call is TRBV6-1, the J call TRBJ1-5, with D perhaps TRBD1 (5 bases). V was shortened by 1 base and J by 7 bases, with 8 bases between the two germline ends. This CDR3 has 13 amino acids. Looked up from germline, CDR1 is MNHNS and CDR2 is SASEGT. The DNA of the CDR3 is TGTGCCAGCAGTGAAGGCTGGGGCCAGCCCCAGCATTTT. It yields the protein CASSEGWGQPQHF.

This chain links TRBV28 with TRBJ2-2; possible D gene TRBD1, 6 bases. Germline V CDR1 and CDR2: MDHEN, SYDVKM. Trimming removed 4 bases at V and 6 bases at J, with 9 bases between. The CDR3 has 13 residues. The CDR3 sequence: CASSYRDPGELFF. In DNA, the CDR3 is TGTGCCAGCAGTTACAGGGACCCCGGGGAGCTGTTTTTT.

The table lists this clone with a few counts. This chain connects TRBV6-6 to TRBJ1-4, with no clear D. With 5 bases removed from V and 6 bases from J, the gap between germline ends came to 13 bases. In germline, CDR1 is MNHNY, CDR2 SVGAGI (reference sequence). The CDR3 is 14 residues long. Here the CDR3 reads CASSQSHGDEKLFF. CDR3 in DNA: TGTGCCAGCAGTCAATCCCACGGGGATGAAAAACTGTTTTTT.

This clone was seen a handful of times. The gene calls are TRBV14 and TRBJ1-2; the match to TRBD1 covers 7 bases. The germline V gene encodes CDR1 SGHDN and CDR2 FVKESK. Trimming removed 4 bases from V and 4 bases from J; junction bases left unmatched: 3. This CDR3 contains 13 residues. CDR3 loop: CASSLGQRYGYTF. The DNA for the CDR3 is TGTGCCAGCAGCCTGGGACAGCGCTATGGCTACACCTTC.

The rearrangement links TRBV5-4 to TRBJ1-1; 8 nucleotides line up with TRBD1. The CDR3 runs 14 residues. Trimming took 2 bases from V and 6 from J; bases not matched to a gene: 6. Germline-derived CDR1 and CDR2 are SGHNT and YYREEE (reference sequence). CDR3 in amino acids: CASSLPGGLAEAFF. CDR3 nucleotides: TGTGCCAGCAGCTTACCAGGGGGCCTAGCTGAAGCTTTCTTT.

The chain couples TRBV25-1 to TRBJ2-7; weak D call: TRBD2 (5 bases). The V and J ends lost 1 base and 4 bases respectively, with 14 bases between them. The CDR3 is 15 amino acids. CDR1 and CDR2 (germline): MGHDK, SYGVNS. The CDR3 loop is CASSEFGGSSYEQYF. CDR3 coding DNA: TGTGCCAGCAGTGAATTCGGTGGGAGTTCTTACGAGCAGTACTTC.

This clone has more than one count but fewer than ten. The chain joins TRBV27 to TRBJ2-4; possible D gene TRBD1, 5 bases. The germline V gene has CDR1 MNHEY and CDR2 SMNVEV (reference sequence). The CDR3 contains 14 residues. V gave up 3 bases and J gave up 2 bases, with 8 bases separating them. The CDR3 loop reads CASSFQGSKNIQYF. The CDR3, as DNA: TGTGCCAGCAGTTTCCAGGGATCCAAAAACATTCAGTACTTC.

This clone was recorded many times. V and J are TRBV10-3 and TRBJ2-7; 8 nucleotides match TRBD1. The CDR3 runs to 12 residues. V gave up 4 bases and J gave up 5 bases; unmatched junction bases: 1. The germline V gene has CDR1 ENHRY and CDR2 SYGVKD. DNA for the CDR3: TGTGCCATCAGTGGGGGACAGGACGAGCAGTACTTC. It codes for CAISGGQDEQYF.

This clone was observed many times. J is TRBJ2-5 and V is TRBV7-9, with a possible D match to TRBD2 (6 bases). The CDR3 is 13 residues long. Germline V lookup: CDR1 SEHNR, CDR2 FQNEAQ (reference sequence). V dropped 5 bases and J dropped 5 bases, with 12 bases sitting between them. CDR3 amino acids: CASSLGLRETQYF. CDR3 nucleotide sequence: TGTGCCAGCAGCCTGGGACTCAGGGAGACCCAGTACTTC. The full variable domain, with the rest looked up from reference TRBV7-9 and TRBJ2-5, is DTGVSQNPRHKITKRGQNVTFRCDPISEHNRLYWYRQTLGQGPEFLTYFQNEAQLEKSRLLSDRFSAERPKGSFSTLEIQRTEQGDSAMYLCASSLGLRETQYFGPGTRLLVL.

This clone has a handful of counts. The chain combines TRBV6-5 with TRBJ2-7, with D unresolved. Germline CDR1 is MNHEY and CDR2 is SVGAGI. The V end was cut by 2 bases, the J end by 1 base, with 6 bases between. The CDR3 extends over 13 amino acids. CDR3 DNA sequence: TGTGCCAGCAGTTACATGCAGTCCTACGAGCAGTACTTC. As protein: CASSYMQSYEQYF.

The V and J genes are TRBV28 and TRBJ2-2; 12 bases are a match to TRBD1. Germline V gives CDR1 MDHEN, CDR2 SYDVKM. The length of the CDR3 is 16 residues. Losses at the gene ends were 3 bases for V and 7 bases for J; bases not matched to a gene: 6. The CDR3 spells CASSFVGQGAFGELFF. CDR3 coding DNA: TGTGCCAGCAGTTTTGTGGGACAGGGGGCCTTCGGGGAGCTGTTTTTT.

The gene calls are TRBV7-2 and TRBJ2-7; D is possibly TRBD2 (5 bases). Germline CDR1 reads SGHTA; CDR2 reads FQGNSA. CDR3 size: 15 residues. The germline V and J ends were trimmed by 5 bases and 6 bases, with 20 bases remaining between them. The DNA of the CDR3 is TGTGCCAGCAGCCCCCGGCTGAGGGCAAAGGGCGAGCAGTACTTC. It translates to CASSPRLRAKGEQYF.

This clone was seen only once. One junction end does not reproduce the germline sequence, and a read error may be involved. The V and J genes are TRBV7-2 and TRBJ2-1; D ambiguous. The CDR3 length is 16 residues. Germline CDR1 and CDR2: SGHTA and FQGNSA. CDR3: CASILISLSSYNEQFF. CDR3 nucleotide sequence: TGTGCCAGCATCTTAATCTCGCTTAGCTCCTACAATGAGCAGTTCTTC.

This clone showed up just a few times. The chain combines TRBV5-4 with TRBJ2-1, with TRBD2 identical over 11 bases. Germline values: CDR1 SGHNT, CDR2 YYREEE (reference sequence). The trim removed 4 bases at V and 6 bases at J, leaving 3 bases unmatched. The CDR3 sequence is 14 residues long. This CDR3 reads CASSKLAGANEQFF. The CDR3 DNA sequence: TGTGCCAGCAGCAAACTAGCGGGAGCCAATGAGCAGTTCTTC.

V and J are TRBV4-1 and TRBJ1-2; D might be TRBD1 (5 bases). The CDR3 has 13 residues. Germline V lookup: CDR1 MGHRA, CDR2 YSYEKL. Trimming left V 4 bases short and J 13 bases short, with 19 bases between. The CDR3: CASSPTGYPVGTF. In DNA form, the CDR3 reads TGCGCCAGCAGCCCTACAGGTTACCCGGTCGGCACCTTC.

The chain couples TRBV5-1 to TRBJ2-1; 10 nucleotides agree with TRBD2. The CDR3 loop spans 16 amino acids. The germline gives CDR1 SGHRS, CDR2 YFSETQ. The trim removed 2 bases at V and 4 bases at J, leaving 6 bases unmatched. The CDR3 sequence is CASSLRLAGQYNEQFF. CDR3 DNA: TGCGCCAGCAGCTTAAGACTAGCGGGTCAATACAATGAGCAGTTCTTC.